This T cell receptor beta chain appears in the sequencing data of a study of blood T cell repertoires in COVID-19. On the study more broadly: COVID-19 samples from acute and convalescent phases originated in the United States, Italy and Spain. PBMCs, B-cell-depleted T cells, or T cells were the source of the cDNA or gDNA that made up the material.

Original handling: Reference gene primer amplification in the assay estimated nucleated cell counts. The protocol was immunoSEQ multiplex PCR, while the TCRdb copy is restricted to in-frame clones and leaves out a portion. D and trimming come from the DNA, and the V and J calls and clone size come from that table. The sample has around 190,000 clones, roughly 81% seen once; the top ten hold around 4.9%. Turning to this clone: Other DNA variants within this sample encode the same CDR3.

This CDR3 has 13 amino acids. V lost 4 bases to trimming and J lost 2 bases, with 9 bases between them. Germline V gene lookup returns CDR1 SGHNT and CDR2 YENEEA. The V call is TRBV11-3, the J call TRBJ2-7; D might be TRBD2 (5 bases). This sequence originates from a woman aged 80 or older with acute or convalescent COVID-19. The material sequenced was peripheral blood. The chain's CDR3 is CASSSGETYEQYF. Written as DNA, the CDR3 is TGTGCCAGCAGCTCTGGGGAGACCTACGAGCAGTACTTC.